This T cell receptor (beta chain) was retrieved from a study of cytomegalovirus exposure and HLA in healthy donors. The CDR3 extends over 12 amino acids. Trimming removed 4 bases at V and 4 bases at J, with 9 bases between. The germline V gene encodes CDR1 SGHTS and CDR2 YDEGEE. A note on this clone: What it binds is not known.

Whole-study results and caveats: Association of a missense DCLRE1C variant with TCR beta V- and J-gene trimming was reported in a later analysis. CMV serostatus alone was available as immune exposure information. Some TCR beta chains (roughly 160 of them) were listed as cytomegalovirus-associated.

Primers for the PCR totalled 60 Vbeta and 13 Jbeta. Here immunoSEQ multiplex PCR was the method, and the copy in TCRdb shows in-frame clones only, minus some. The data show roughly 150,000 clones, with roughly four fifths seen just once and 7% to 9.5% held by the top ten. The rearrangement uses TRBV5-8 and TRBJ2-7; TRBD2 is a possible D gene (5 bases). The origin of this receptor is a male donor in good health and CMV-seropositive. The sample comprised PBMCs. The CDR3: CASSVEGYEQYF. CDR3 sequence (DNA): TGTGCCAGCAGCGTAGAGGGATACGAGCAGTACTTC.